The 18 T cell receptor beta chains below were found in one sample sequenced in a study of cytomegalovirus exposure and HLA in healthy donors. PCR employed 60 Vbeta and 13 Jbeta primers. Using immunoSEQ multiplex PCR, the repertoire was profiled, and TCRdb retains in-frame clones only, with some absent. This table holds some 120,000 clones, about 80% found once. The sequenced material came from PBMCs. Source of these receptors: a man between 18 and 35 years old in good health and CMV-seronegative.

V usage is TRBV11-3 and J usage is TRBJ2-3; 9 nucleotides align to TRBD2. V lost 1 base to trimming and J lost 1 base; unmatched junction nucleotides: 3. The CDR3 sequence is 16 residues long. CDR1 and CDR2 (germline): SGHNT, YENEEA. CDR3 in amino acids: CASSLGASGGTDTQYF. DNA for the CDR3: TGTGCCAGCAGCTTAGGCGCTAGCGGGGGCACAGATACGCAGTATTTT.

The rearrangement links TRBV13 to TRBJ2-7; D might be TRBD1 (7 bases). Germline V CDR1 and CDR2: PRHDT, FYEKMQ (reference sequence). The CDR3 spans 15 residues. Trimming stripped 4 bases from V and 6 bases from J, with 19 bases between. The CDR3 protein is CASSSARQGGREQYF. The CDR3 DNA reads TGTGCCAGCAGCTCTGCCCGACAGGGAGGACGCGAGCAGTACTTC.

V and J are TRBV25-1 and TRBJ2-7; 12 nucleotides align to TRBD1. Germline-derived CDR1 and CDR2 are MGHDK and SYGVNS. The CDR3 contains 13 residues. The J segment lost 9 bases and the V segment lost 2 bases, leaving 2 bases of the junction unmatched. CDR3: CASSEGTGGRQYF. DNA for the CDR3: TGTGCCAGCAGTGAAGGGACAGGGGGCAGGCAGTACTTC.

This chain connects TRBV6-5 to TRBJ2-5, with D possibly matching TRBD1 (6 bases). V lost 2 bases, J lost 9 bases, and 13 bases lay in between. This CDR3 has 13 amino acids. From germline, CDR1 is MNHEY and CDR2 SVGAGI. The CDR3 here is CASSYRQVSAQYF. CDR3 nucleotide sequence: TGTGCCAGCAGTTACAGACAGGTATCGGCCCAGTACTTC.

The DNA for the CDR3 is TGCGCCAGCAGGCCTTCCGGGACAGGGAAAGAAAAACTGTTTTTT. This translates into CASRPSGTGKEKLFF. The chain carries TRBV10-2 and TRBJ1-4; 9 bases match TRBD1. The ends lost 6 bases at V and 8 bases at J; junction bases unmatched: 10. This CDR3 is built from 15 residues. Germline loops: CDR1 WSHSY, CDR2 SAAADI.

CDR3 residues: CASSSGVTYGYTF. The CDR3, as DNA: TGTGCCAGCAGCTCCGGGGTCACCTATGGCTACACCTTC. V gene TRBV5-6 combines with J gene TRBJ1-2; unclear D gene. CDR1 is SGHDT and CDR2 is YYEEEE in the germline V gene. There are 13 residues in the CDR3. Trimming shortened V by 3 bases and J by 4 bases, and 10 bases separated the two germline ends.

The chain is built from TRBV4-2 and TRBJ2-2, with TRBD2 matching over 11 bases. The CDR3 is made up of 18 amino acids. V lost 0 bases, J lost 1 base, and 4 bases stayed unmatched. Per germline, CDR1 LGHNA and CDR2 YNFKEQ. DNA of the CDR3: TGTGCCAGCAGCCAAGAAACTAGCGGGGGAGTGAACACCGGGGAGCTGTTTTTT. Protein sequence: CASSQETSGGVNTGELFF.

J is TRBJ2-7 and V is TRBV7-9, with D perhaps matching TRBD2 (5 bases). Germline V lookup: CDR1 SEHNR, CDR2 FQNEAQ (reference sequence). Trimming cost V 3 bases and J 1 base, with 10 bases left between them. This CDR3 is 14 amino acids long. This CDR3 reads CASSFGVGSYEQYF. The DNA of the CDR3 is TGTGCCAGCAGCTTCGGGGTCGGATCCTACGAGCAGTACTTC.

V is TRBV5-1 and J is TRBJ2-5; TRBD1 matches 10 bases. V was pared by 3 bases and J by 4 bases, with 12 bases of the junction left unmatched. The CDR3 is 17 residues long. The germline V gene has CDR1 SGHRS and CDR2 YFSETQ. CDR3 DNA: TGCGCCAGCAGCTCTTCCGGGACAGGGGTATTAGGAGAGACCCAGTACTTC. Protein sequence: CASSSSGTGVLGETQYF.

V usage is TRBV11-2 and J usage is TRBJ1-2; D gene uncertain. The germline gives CDR1 SGHAT, CDR2 FQNNGV. Between the trimmed V and J ends, which lost 4 bases and 2 bases, there was a span of 8 bases. The CDR3 has 13 amino acids. In DNA form, the CDR3 reads TGTGCCAGCAGCTCGGAGGCGAACTATGGCTACACCTTC. This gives the protein CASSSEANYGYTF.

The chain links TRBV13 to TRBJ2-3, with D uncertain. Germline values: CDR1 PRHDT, CDR2 FYEKMQ (reference sequence). The CDR3 sequence is 15 residues long. Trimming removed 0 bases at V and 1 base at J, with 8 bases between. As DNA, the CDR3 is TGTGCCAGCAGCTTAGGGGGTAGCCGCACAGATACGCAGTATTTT. Translating gives CASSLGGSRTDTQYF.

This chain uses TRBV4-2 with TRBJ2-5; TRBD2 aligns across 12 bases. The CDR3 contains 17 residues. Germline V gene data show CDR1 as LGHNA and CDR2 as YNFKEQ. After removal of 0 bases from V and 7 bases from J, the junction contained 9 bases not matched to a gene. The CDR3 DNA reads as TGTGCCAGCAGCCAAGATCGGCTAGCGGGGGGGCAGGTGACCCAGTACTTC. This translates into CASSQDRLAGGQVTQYF.

This clone was seen only once. This chain connects TRBV14 to TRBJ2-3; D perhaps matches TRBD2 (5 bases). Germline V gives CDR1 SGHDN, CDR2 FVKESK. The V end lost 5 bases, the J end lost 0 bases, and 15 bases lay between the germline ends. The CDR3 sequence is 16 residues long. The DNA of the CDR3 is TGTGCCAGCAGCTCACGAGGGAACCCCAGCACAGATACGCAGTATTTT. As protein: CASSSRGNPSTDTQYF.

The V gene is TRBV6-4, the J gene TRBJ2-1; 12 bases map to TRBD2. The germline CDR1 and CDR2 sequences are MRHNA and SNTAGT. V lost 8 bases and J lost 8; bases outside the gene matches: 10. This CDR3 spans 15 amino acids. This CDR3 reads CASAMLAGGSDEQFF. For the CDR3, the DNA is TGTGCCAGCGCTATGCTAGCGGGGGGGTCGGATGAGCAGTTCTTC.

CDR3 residues: CASSVTGGDFSYEQYF. CDR3 sequence (DNA): TGTGCCAGTAGTGTGACAGGGGGCGATTTCTCCTACGAGCAGTACTTC. V is TRBV19 and J is TRBJ2-5; 10 nucleotides align to TRBD1. The J call may be wrong; the DNA end is better matched by TRBJ2-7. This CDR3 is 16 amino acids long. Per germline, CDR1 LNHDA and CDR2 SQIVND (reference sequence).

J is TRBJ1-1 and V is TRBV9, with a possible D match to TRBD1 (5 bases). V was cut by 4 bases and J by 2 bases, with 12 bases left in between. The CDR3 spans 14 residues. Germline CDR1 reads SGDLS; CDR2 reads YYNGEE. CDR3 region: CASSPLQGNTEAFF. In DNA, the CDR3 is TGTGCCAGCAGCCCTCTCCAGGGCAACACTGAAGCTTTCTTT.

The V gene is TRBV15, the J gene TRBJ2-3; D perhaps matches TRBD1 (6 bases). This CDR3 region has 16 residues. Germline V gene sequence: CDR1 LNHNV, CDR2 YYDKDF (reference sequence). The V gene lost 0 bases and the J gene lost 2 bases, with 12 bases spanning the gap. The CDR3 region has the DNA TGTGCCACCAGCAGAGACCGGGACACCTACACAGATACGCAGTATTTT. Residues: CATSRDRDTYTDTQYF. Looking up the rest from reference TRBV15 and TRBJ2-3 gives the full variable domain: DAMVIQNPRYQVTQFGKPVTLSCSQTLNHNVMYWYQQKSSQAPKLLFHYYDKDFNNEADTPDNFQSRRPNTSFCFLDIRSPGLGDTAMYLCATSRDRDTYTDTQYFGPGTRLTVL.

The chain uses TRBV4-3 and TRBJ1-6, with 8 bases aligning to TRBD1. From germline, CDR1 is LGHNA and CDR2 YSLEER. There are 15 residues in the CDR3. Losses at the gene ends were 0 bases for V and 7 bases for J; bases not matched to a gene: 2. Here the CDR3 DNA reads TGCGCCAGCAGCCAAGATCACAGGGGGAATTCACCCCTCCACTTT. Its translation is CASSQDHRGNSPLHF.